The clone carrying this T cell receptor (beta chain) was recorded only once. RNA transcripts were the template for amplifying TCR beta CDR3 regions. Researchers ran a first-round RT-PCR on the TCR CDR3 using the HTBI primer set. Each CDR3 protein gets one entry after TCRdb re-called the multiplex PCR reads with MiXCR. Of about 590,000 distinct CDR3 sequences listed, approximately 14% are singletons. CDR1 and CDR2 from the germline V gene are SQVTM and ANQGSEA. This CDR3 has 11 residues. The sample is drawn from a study of T cells in Graves' hyperthyroidism and ophthalmopathy. PBMCs were derived from 10 ml fresh peripheral blood.

The V gene is TRBV29-1, the J gene TRBJ1-2, with D possibly being TRBD1 (5 bases). Sequencing was done on a sample of blood. This receptor was identified in a young woman with Graves' hyperthyroidism. Written as DNA, the CDR3 is TGCAGTGTGAGGGGCGACTATGGCTACACCTTC. This encodes CSVRGDYGYTF.